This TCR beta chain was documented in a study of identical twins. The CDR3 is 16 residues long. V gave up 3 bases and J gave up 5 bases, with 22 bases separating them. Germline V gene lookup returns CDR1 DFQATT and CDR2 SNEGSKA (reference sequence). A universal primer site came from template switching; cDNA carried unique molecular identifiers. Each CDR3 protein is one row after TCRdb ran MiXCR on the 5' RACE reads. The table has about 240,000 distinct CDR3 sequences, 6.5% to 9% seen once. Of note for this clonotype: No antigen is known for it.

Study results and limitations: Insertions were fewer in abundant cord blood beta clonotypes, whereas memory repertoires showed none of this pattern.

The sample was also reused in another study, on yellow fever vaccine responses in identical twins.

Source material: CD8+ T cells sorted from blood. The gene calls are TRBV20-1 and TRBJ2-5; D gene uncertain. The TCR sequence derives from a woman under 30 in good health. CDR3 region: CSARDRLPASRETQYF. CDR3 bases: TGCAGTGCTAGGGACCGTCTACCCGCAAGTCGGGAGACCCAGTACTTC.